This T cell receptor (beta chain) originates from a study of CD8+CD57+ T cells in acquired aplastic anemia. Genomic DNA, the template, was used for profiling of the TCR beta VDJ and CDR3. One entry per CDR3 protein, called by TCRdb with MiXCR from the reads. The sample lists around 500,000 distinct CDR3 sequences; over 25% were seen once. Selection for sequencing was limited to patients who had shown CD8+CD57+ cell expansion by flow cytometry. Study-wide points: Twenty-nine CD8+ CDR3 sequences were shared between patients and controls.

About this clonotype: No antigen is known for it. Being one base from a much bigger clone, this may be a read error.

The CDR3 covers 17 residues. CDR1 is DFQATT and CDR2 is SNEGSKA in the germline V gene (reference sequence). V shed 2 bases and J 3 bases; nucleotides not matched to a gene: 13. The sequenced sample was sorted CD4+, CD8+, or CD8+CD57+ T cells (not recorded which) from PBMCs. The receptor was isolated from a human donor with aplastic anemia. The chain links TRBV20-1 to TRBJ2-3, with TRBD2 matching over 8 bases. The CDR3 reads CSARLPGGGLRTDTQYF. CDR3 DNA sequence: TGCAGTGCTAGACTACCTGGCGGGGGGTTGAGAACAGATACGCAGTATTTT.